This T cell receptor (beta chain) was observed in a study of T cells in localized non-small cell lung cancer. Profiled with immunoSEQ multiplex PCR; TCRdb holds only in-frame clones, not every one. The sample contains around 140,000 clones, around 90% of which appear only once. The CDR3 covers 13 residues. V lost 3 bases to trimming and J lost 2 bases; unmatched junction nucleotides: 2. The germline CDR1 and CDR2 sequences are SQVTM and ANQGSEA. This clone was seen more than once but under ten times. The TCR comes from a female donor over 55 with stage I lung adenocarcinoma. The V and J genes are TRBV29-1 and TRBJ2-7; 9 bases are a match to TRBD1. The input for sequencing was peripheral blood, taken before any cancer treatment. The CDR3, as DNA: TGCAGCGTTGAGGGGACAGGGACCTACGAGCAGTACTTC. Translation gives CSVEGTGTYEQYF.